This T cell receptor (beta chain) was captured in a study of cytomegalovirus exposure and HLA in healthy donors. Unrecorded immune exposure was likely among donors, who were nominally healthy when sampled. The PCR contained 60 Vbeta and 13 Jbeta primers. The table came from immunoSEQ multiplex PCR; TCRdb's copy has only in-frame clones and leaves some out. The profile covers 140,000 or so clones, with about 80% appearing a single time and around 4.1% taken by the ten largest. Turning to this clone: What it binds is not known.

General study findings and limits: It was taken for granted in presence/absence analyses that sequencing depth across donors was roughly uniform. TCR beta sequences reportedly predicted most subjects' HLA-A and HLA-B alleles accurately. Follow-up analysis later connected one missense variant in DCLRE1C with trimming of TCR beta V- and J-genes.

V lost 1 base to trimming and J lost 3 bases, with 6 bases between them. The CDR3 is 13 residues long. The V gene's germline CDR1 is KGHSH and CDR2 LQKENI. Sequenced input: PBMCs. The chain carries TRBV18 and TRBJ1-1; no definite D call. This receptor was taken from a man in his forties in good health and CMV-seronegative. CDR3: CASSPQRDTEAFF. The CDR3 bases are TGTGCCAGCTCACCACAGCGGGACACTGAAGCTTTCTTT.